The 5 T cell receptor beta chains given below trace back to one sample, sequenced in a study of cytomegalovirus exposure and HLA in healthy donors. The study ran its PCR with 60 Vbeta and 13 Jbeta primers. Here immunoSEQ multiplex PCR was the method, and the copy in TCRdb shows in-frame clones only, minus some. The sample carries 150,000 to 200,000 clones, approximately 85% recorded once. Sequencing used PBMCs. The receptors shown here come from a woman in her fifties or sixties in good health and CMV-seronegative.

In DNA, the CDR3 is TGTGCCAGCAGTTTCTCTCGACAGTCGAGCTCCTACGAGCAGTACTTC. It yields the protein CASSFSRQSSSYEQYF. The chain employs TRBV28 and TRBJ2-7, with a weak D call TRBD1 (5 bases). Trimming pared 3 bases from V and 0 bases from J, leaving 15 bases between. Germline V CDR1 and CDR2: MDHEN, SYDVKM. The CDR3 is 16 amino acids.

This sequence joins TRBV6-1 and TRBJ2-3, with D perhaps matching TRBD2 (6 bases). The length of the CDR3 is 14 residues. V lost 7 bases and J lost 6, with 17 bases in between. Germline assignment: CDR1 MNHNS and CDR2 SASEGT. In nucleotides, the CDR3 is TGTGCCAGCATTCTTGGGGGGAGTCGGGATACGCAGTATTTT. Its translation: CASILGGSRDTQYF.

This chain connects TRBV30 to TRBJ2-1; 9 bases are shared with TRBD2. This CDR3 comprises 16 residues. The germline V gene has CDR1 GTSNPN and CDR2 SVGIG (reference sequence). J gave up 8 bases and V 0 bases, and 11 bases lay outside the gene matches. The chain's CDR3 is CAWSVASGRSSDEQFF. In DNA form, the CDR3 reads TGTGCCTGGAGTGTAGCAAGCGGGAGGTCGTCGGATGAGCAGTTCTTC.

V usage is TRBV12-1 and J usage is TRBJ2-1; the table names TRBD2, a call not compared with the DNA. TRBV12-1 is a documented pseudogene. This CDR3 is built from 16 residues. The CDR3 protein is CASSPRAGGFSNEQFF. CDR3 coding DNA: TGTGCCAGCAGCCCCAGGGCGGGAGGGTTTTCTAATGAGCAGTTCTTC.

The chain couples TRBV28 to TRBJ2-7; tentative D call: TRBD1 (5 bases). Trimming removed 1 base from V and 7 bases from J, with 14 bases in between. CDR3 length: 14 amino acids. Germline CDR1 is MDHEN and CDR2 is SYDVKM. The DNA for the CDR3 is TGTGCCAGCAGTTTATCCCCAGGGCTAGAAGAGCAGTACTTC. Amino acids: CASSLSPGLEEQYF.